This TCR beta chain came from a study of T-cell reconstitution after alpha-beta-depleted transplantation in children. The junction had 10 bases not matched to a gene; V was cut back by 7 bases and J by 6 bases. CDR1 ENHRY and CDR2 SYGVKD come from the germline V gene. The CDR3 consists of 14 residues. Unique molecular identifiers tagged the TCRbeta library. TCRdb fed the PCR reads into MiXCR, producing one record per CDR3 protein. The repertoire includes about 360,000 distinct CDR3 sequences, 10% to 15% of them detected once, and over 3.5% sits in the top ten. This clonotype occurred a few times. The TCR sequence derives from a human donor who donated a stem cell graft to a child with Fanconi anemia. The rearrangement uses TRBV10-3 and TRBJ1-1, with 8 bases lining up with TRBD1. The sample consisted of PBMCs, taken from the stem cell graft. The CDR3 DNA follows: TGTGCCATCAAAGGGGACAGGAGTGAGGCTGAAGCTTTCTTT. Its translation: CAIKGDRSEAEAFF.